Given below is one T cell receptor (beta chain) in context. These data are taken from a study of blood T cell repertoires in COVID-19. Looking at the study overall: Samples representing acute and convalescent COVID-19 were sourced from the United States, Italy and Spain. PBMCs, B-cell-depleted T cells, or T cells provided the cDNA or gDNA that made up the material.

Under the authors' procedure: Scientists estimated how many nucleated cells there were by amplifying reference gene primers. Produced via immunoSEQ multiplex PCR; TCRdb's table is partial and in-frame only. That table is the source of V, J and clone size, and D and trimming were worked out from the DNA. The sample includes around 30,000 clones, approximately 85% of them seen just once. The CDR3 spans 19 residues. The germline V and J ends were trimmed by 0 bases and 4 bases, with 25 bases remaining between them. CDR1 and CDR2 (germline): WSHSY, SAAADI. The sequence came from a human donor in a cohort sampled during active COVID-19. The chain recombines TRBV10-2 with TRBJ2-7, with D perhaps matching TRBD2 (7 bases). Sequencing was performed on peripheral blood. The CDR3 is CASSESARGPSDRGYEQYF. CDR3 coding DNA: TGCGCCAGCAGTGAGTCGGCGCGGGGGCCCTCCGATCGGGGTTACGAGCAGTACTTC.